This T cell receptor (beta chain) was documented in a study of shared clonotypes between healthy human individuals. Study observations and caveats: Clonotypes shared by all four sorted-subset donors had higher generation probabilities than non-shared clonotypes. The sole specimen, blood, was sampled, and tissue repertoires likely differ.

As to this clone: Its cognate antigen is unknown.

Losses at the gene ends were 0 bases for V and 2 bases for J; bases not matched to a gene: 6. The CDR3 is 19 residues long. Germline loops: CDR1 WSHSY, CDR2 SAAADI. Libraries were prepared by immunoSEQ multiplex PCR; TCRdb keeps only in-frame clonotypes and omits some of them. The sample contains about 380,000 clones, 96% of which appear only once. All of the donors resided in Nashville, Tennessee, and each was a Caucasian adult. This rearrangement joins TRBV10-2 to TRBJ2-2, with TRBD2 identical over 13 bases. This receptor was taken from a young man in good health. Sequencing input: memory CD8+ T cells sorted from blood. Subset: CD45RO+ cells pooled with CCR7-negative TemRA cells. CDR3 DNA sequence: TGCGCCAGCAGTGAGTCTGAGACTAGCGGGAGGTCTAACACCGGGGAGCTGTTTTTT. Protein product: CASSESETSGRSNTGELFF.